This T cell receptor beta chain was retrieved from a study of cytomegalovirus exposure and HLA in healthy donors. Study context: The study placed less than 90% of its approximately 400 genotyped donors in the Caucasian-associated ancestry cluster. Whole-study results and caveats: For most subjects, TCR beta sequences were reported to predict HLA-A and HLA-B alleles with accuracy. Sequencing depth across donors, presence/absence analyses assumed, was roughly uniform.

Every donor was a healthy person donating bone marrow. Of note for this clone: As yet, its antigen is unknown.

In the PCR, 60 Vbeta and 13 Jbeta primers were used. Data came from immunoSEQ multiplex PCR; TCRdb stores just in-frame clones and leaves some out. The listing contains about 200,000 clones. Germline V gives CDR1 KGHSH, CDR2 LQKENI. Trimming cost V 2 bases and J 9 bases, with 19 bases left between them. This CDR3 is built from 15 residues. This TCR came from a boy younger than 18 in good health and CMV-seronegative. Source material: PBMCs. V is TRBV18 and J is TRBJ1-1; a weak D match, TRBD1 (5 bases). CDR3 coding DNA: TGTGCCAGCTCACCAAAGTTGTATCGGGACTCCCAAGCTTTCTTT. Its translation: CASSPKLYRDSQAFF.